This TCR beta chain was sequenced during a study of blood T cells in healthy people across ages. Alongside a J-beta primer mix, a sample-barcoded 5' primer served in a second PCR lasting about 7 to 12 cycles. With 12 random nucleotides, a template-switch adaptor tagged each individual cDNA molecule. TCRdb re-called the 5' RACE reads through MiXCR, storing one row per CDR3 protein. The table lists about 780,000 distinct CDR3 sequences, roughly 26% of them singletons. The CDR3 totals 15 residues. Germline V CDR1 and CDR2: SEHNR, FQNEAQ (reference sequence). These data also formed part of another study, on T cells of mothers and their children. According to that study: The effect of thymic selection on TCR recombination output is similar between related and unrelated pairs. Mother-child pairs who were related displayed a slightly higher overlap than unrelated pairs, a difference that was non-significant.

Sequenced sample: blood. The clonotype originates from a boy aged 10-17 years in good health. This rearrangement joins TRBV7-9 to TRBJ2-5; weak D call: TRBD1 (6 bases). The closer fit of TRBJ2-1 to the DNA end suggests the J call may be wrong. The CDR3 region has the DNA TGTGCCAGCAGCCAGACAGGAGGTCTGGTCAATGAGCAGTTCTTC. Translation: CASSQTGGLVNEQFF.